Here is one T cell receptor beta chain with its context. Its antigen remains unidentified. The record originates from a study of shared clonotypes between healthy human individuals. Study in general: Those who served as donors were a couple of women and three men between the ages of 18 and 49.

TCRdb's table, derived via immunoSEQ multiplex PCR, lists solely in-frame clones and lacks some. The top ten clones hold 1.2% of a sample with some 2 million clones, approximately 94% of them seen once. Findings and limits, study-wide: Larger estimated richness was generally recorded for naive subsets relative to memory subsets.

The naive CD8 population came from CD45RO-negative cells selected for CCR7, without terminally differentiated effector memory CD45RA+ cells. Between the trimmed V and J ends, which lost 4 bases and 2 bases, there was a span of 10 bases. The CDR3 consists of 14 residues. Germline-derived CDR1 and CDR2 are SGDLS and YYNGEE. The rearrangement joins TRBV9 to TRBJ1-5; D is undetermined. This TCR was sampled from a man aged 18 to 29 in good health. What was sequenced was naive CD8+ T cells sorted from blood. The CDR3 bases are TGTGCCAGCAGCCTTGTCCCCGGCAATCAGCCCCAGCATTTT. Its translation is CASSLVPGNQPQHF.